A few counts support the clone carrying this T cell receptor (beta chain). The antigen is undetermined. The sample originates from a study of beta chain features in type 1 diabetes. Study background: All samples combined gave around 98,000,000 sorted cells for examination. Whole-study results and caveats: PCR might pick shorter templates more often, in the same way for patients and controls. Among patients, naive, central memory and Treg TCRB repertoires appeared more similar than among healthy donors.

Reverse transcribing all isolated RNA meant expressed TCRB transcripts were sequenced. Roughly 3.4 million reads per sample on average were obtained from naive, central memory and regulatory T cell samples. Clones were read by immunoSEQ multiplex PCR, and TCRdb kept only the in-frame ones, dropping some. This sample has hundreds of thousands of clones; roughly 31% occur once, and the top ten carry around 0.065%. The source is a man in his late teens or twenties in good health. Sequences were obtained from naive CD4+ T cells from blood.

The CDR3, as DNA: TGTGCCAGCAGCCCACTAGGAGGGCTCTACAATGAGCAGTTCTTC. Amino acid sequence: CASSPLGGLYNEQFF. V is TRBV7-3 and J is TRBJ2-1, with D possibly TRBD2 on 6 matching bases. This CDR3 region has 15 residues. V was pared by 5 bases and J by 3 bases, with 14 bases between. From germline, CDR1 is SGHTA and CDR2 FQGTGA.